Included here is one T cell receptor beta chain sequence, with context. Patients from Seattle were sampled longitudinally, starting during active infection. This entry belongs to a study of blood T cell repertoires in COVID-19. Looking at the study overall: Collection of acute and convalescent COVID-19 samples took place in the United States, Italy and Spain. The cDNA or gDNA used as material had been derived from T cells, B-cell-depleted T cells, or PBMCs.

Germline V gene lookup returns CDR1 KGHSH and CDR2 LQKENI. V trimming: 4 bases; J trimming: 1 base; junction bases outside the gene matches: 2. The CDR3 length is 15 residues. Profiling relied on immunoSEQ multiplex PCR, and the TCRdb table lists in-frame clones only, not all of them. The sample consists of some 190,000 clones, 70% to 90% of them appearing once. The specimen was peripheral blood. This receptor was obtained from an elderly man with COVID-19, enrolled during active disease. The V gene is TRBV18, the J gene TRBJ1-5, with 9 bases lining up with TRBD1. The DNA of the CDR3 is TGTGCCAGCTCACTCGGGACAGGGAGCAATCAGCCCCAGCATTTT. Protein product: CASSLGTGSNQPQHF.